This record looks at one T cell receptor (beta chain) sequence and its context. Its antigen is unknown. These data belong to a study of graft-versus-host responses after intestinal transplantation. About the research overall: Among the recipients, transplants were multivisceral, liver-intestinal, or isolated intestinal. Study-wide results and limits: Patients with graft-donor T cell macrochimerism had high graft-versus-host to host-versus-graft clonal ratios in allografts. HvG clone declines early post-transplant were associated with peak circulating GvH levels.

With 2 bases removed from V and 8 bases from J, the gap between germline ends came to 18 bases. Germline V gives CDR1 GTSNPN, CDR2 SVGIG (reference sequence). The CDR3 is 15 amino acids. The repertoire was sequenced with immunoSEQ multiplex PCR; TCRdb's copy has only in-frame clones and lacks some. The table has approximately 49,000 clones, roughly 96% seen once. V usage is TRBV30 and J usage is TRBJ1-4; D perhaps matches TRBD1 (5 bases). The clonotype comes from a human donor who was the organ donor for an intestinal transplant. Sequencing was performed on unstimulated CD8+ T cells sorted from spleen or lymph node cells, taken before transplant. The CDR3 protein is CAWSLTGTLGEKLFF. As DNA, the CDR3 is TGTGCCTGGAGTCTAACCGGGACCCTGGGCGAAAAACTGTTTTTT.